The 27 T cell receptor beta chains presented below share a single source sample, sequenced in a study of shared clonotypes between healthy human individuals (dated by TCRdb to between 2020 and 2021). To prepare the library, the immunoSEQ multiplex PCR assay was applied. This is the immuneACCESS table as TCRdb keeps it, with only in-frame sequences that have V and J called. A part of the clones is gone; compared with another copy, unresolved V genes explain less than half, and the rest is unexplained. A total of a few million clones appear in this sample, 80% to 95% of them only once. The ten largest clones represent approximately 1.6% of the sample. For the CD8 naive samples, CD45RO-negative cells were positively selected for CCR7, yielding a CD45RA+CCR7+ population from which TemRA cells were excluded. The sequenced sample was naive CD8+ T cells from PBMCs. Reading the label with the study, this specimen's cell subset or site is: CD45RA+CCR7+. The receptor set was obtained from a young man in good health. Some clones in this sample may be carry-over from other donors' samples.

The V call is TRBV7-9, the J call TRBJ2-5, with 7 bases fitting TRBD2. Looked up from germline, CDR1 is SEHNR and CDR2 is FQNEAQ (reference sequence). CDR3 length: 12 residues. With V trimmed by 8 bases and J by 5 bases, 5 bases remained unmatched. CDR3 nucleotide sequence: TGTGCCAGCGCGGGGGTGCACGAGACCCAGTACTTC. Translation gives CASAGVHETQYF.

The chain combines TRBV5-6 with TRBJ2-7; possible D gene TRBD2, 6 bases. Germline-derived CDR1 and CDR2 are SGHDT and YYEEEE. The CDR3 is made up of 14 amino acids. Trimming took 1 base from V and 5 from J, leaving 13 bases between them. DNA of the CDR3: TGTGCCAGCAGCTTGCTTTCGGGGGTCCACGAGCAGTACTTC. Amino acid sequence: CASSLLSGVHEQYF.

A note on this clone: This specimen includes other DNA sequences encoding the same CDR3. The J gene is TRBJ1-2, the V gene TRBV9; 10 nucleotides agree with TRBD1. This CDR3 spans 14 amino acids. V dropped 2 bases and J dropped 4; count of bases not matched to a gene: 2. CDR1 is SGDLS, CDR2 YYNGEE, per germline. The CDR3 DNA follows: TGTGCCAGCAGCGTCCGGGACAGGGGCTATGGCTACACCTTC. It specifies CASSVRDRGYGYTF.

J is TRBJ2-5 and V is TRBV9; 12 nucleotides agree with TRBD2. The CDR3 consists of 18 residues. After removal of 0 bases from V and 5 bases from J, the junction contained 11 bases not matched to a gene. CDR1 is SGDLS, CDR2 YYNGEE, per germline. The CDR3 region has the DNA TGTGCCAGCAGCGTAGCTTGGGGGGGACTAGCGGGTGAGGAGACCCAGTACTTC. It encodes CASSVAWGGLAGEETQYF.

This chain connects TRBV7-3 to TRBJ2-1; D is perhaps TRBD2 (6 bases). From germline, CDR1 is SGHTA and CDR2 FQGTGA. The CDR3 has 13 residues. V gave up 1 base and J gave up 7 bases, with 8 bases separating them. The DNA for the CDR3 is TGTGCCAGCAGCTTAAGCGGGAATAATGAGCAGTTCTTC. The encoded protein is CASSLSGNNEQFF. The full variable domain, in which reference TRBV7-3 and TRBJ2-1 provide the parts outside the CDR3, is GAGVSQTPSNKVTEKGKYVELRCDPISGHTALYWYRQSLGQGPEFLIYFQGTGAADDSGLPNDRFFAVRPEGSVSTLKIQRTERGDSAVYLCASSLSGNNEQFFGPGTRLTVL.

CDR3 sequence (DNA): TGTGCCAGCAGTCTAAACCAAGGGCCGAGGAATGAGCAGTTCTTC. Translating it yields CASSLNQGPRNEQFF. The V and J genes are TRBV7-2 and TRBJ2-1; no definite D call. The CDR3 loop spans 15 amino acids. V lost 6 bases and J lost 7, with 19 bases in between. CDR1 is SGHTA and CDR2 is FQGNSA in the germline V gene.

This clone was recorded only once. V and J are TRBV7-9 and TRBJ2-1; D gene unclear. The V and J ends lost 7 bases and 3 bases respectively, with 7 bases between them. CDR1 and CDR2 (germline): SEHNR, FQNEAQ (reference sequence). The CDR3 is 12 amino acids. The CDR3 sequence is CASTLDYNEQFF. The CDR3 nucleotides are TGTGCCAGCACACTCGACTACAATGAGCAGTTCTTC.

The gene calls are TRBV7-9 and TRBJ2-7; unclear D gene. This CDR3 region has 13 residues. CDR1 SEHNR and CDR2 FQNEAQ come from the germline V gene (reference sequence). V was shortened by 2 bases and J by 7 bases, with 12 bases between the two germline ends. The CDR3 DNA reads TGTGCCAGCAGCTTATCCATGGCGCGGGAGCAGTACTTC. Its protein product is CASSLSMAREQYF.

A single count supports this clone. This chain connects TRBV7-8 to TRBJ2-7; 7 bases fit TRBD2. CDR1 is SGHVS, CDR2 FQNEAQ, per germline. This CDR3 spans 15 amino acids. Trimming took 1 base from V and 6 from J; bases not matched to a gene: 9. The chain's CDR3 is CASSLVGGRRGEQYF. Written as DNA, the CDR3 is TGTGCCAGCAGCTTAGTGGGCGGGAGACGCGGCGAGCAGTACTTC.

The rearrangement uses TRBV25-1 and TRBJ2-7, with 9 bases that match TRBD2. Germline loops: CDR1 MGHDK, CDR2 SYGVNS. CDR3 length: 15 residues. V lost 4 bases and J lost 9; bases outside the gene matches: 13. CDR3 DNA sequence: TGTGCCAGCAGTGGAAGACTAGCGGAGGCCCCCGGGCAGTACTTC. Amino acids: CASSGRLAEAPGQYF.

The chain links TRBV6-1 to TRBJ2-7; perhaps TRBD2 as D (6 bases). CDR1 is MNHNS, CDR2 SASEGT, per germline. The CDR3 runs 10 residues. The V end was cut by 6 bases, the J end by 9 bases, with 9 bases between. The CDR3 protein is CASRGGPQYF. CDR3 nucleotide sequence: TGTGCCAGCAGGGGGGGACCGCAGTACTTC.

The chain links TRBV6-6 to TRBJ2-1; the D is unclear. Trimming took 2 bases from V and 6 from J, leaving 14 bases between them. Germline assignment: CDR1 MNHNY and CDR2 SVGAGI (reference sequence). CDR3 length: 15 residues. CDR3 sequence: CASSYRGISSNEQFF. The CDR3 bases are TGTGCCAGCAGTTACCGTGGGATTTCTAGCAATGAGCAGTTCTTC.

The chain couples TRBV4-3 to TRBJ2-2; 12 nucleotides align to TRBD2. This CDR3 comprises 18 residues. CDR1 LGHNA and CDR2 YSLEER come from the germline V gene. V gave up 0 bases and J gave up 7 bases; unmatched junction bases: 9. The CDR3 DNA sequence: TGCGCCAGCAGCCAAGACCTAGCGGGAGGGCCTTGGGGCGGGGAGCTGTTTTTT. It yields the protein CASSQDLAGGPWGGELFF.

The chain is built from TRBV25-1 and TRBJ2-6; D possibly corresponds to TRBD2 (6 bases). The CDR3 extends over 16 amino acids. Trimming removed 1 base at V and 4 bases at J, with 11 bases between. CDR1 and CDR2 from the germline V gene are MGHDK and SYGVNS. The CDR3: CASSEFSGEGANVLTF. CDR3 sequence (DNA): TGTGCCAGCAGTGAATTTTCGGGGGAGGGGGCCAACGTCCTGACTTTC.

The chain joins TRBV27 to TRBJ1-2, with no clear D. The CDR3 loop spans 14 amino acids. Germline-derived CDR1 and CDR2 are MNHEY and SMNVEV (reference sequence). The V gene lost 4 bases and the J gene lost 8 bases, with 17 bases spanning the gap. The CDR3 nucleotides are TGTGCCAGCAGTTCTGCCTTTGGATTAAACGGCTACACCTTC. Its protein product is CASSSAFGLNGYTF.

This clone was counted a single time. The rearrangement links TRBV27 to TRBJ2-7, with 10 bases that match TRBD1. V shed 6 bases, J shed 6 bases, and the junction held 8 bases outside the gene matches. CDR1 is MNHEY, CDR2 SMNVEV, per germline (reference sequence). There are 14 residues in the CDR3. The CDR3 is CASRIRDRGAEQYF. In DNA, the CDR3 is TGTGCCAGCAGGATCCGGGACAGGGGTGCCGAGCAGTACTTC.

This chain joins TRBV9 and TRBJ2-1; D uncertain. The length of the CDR3 is 13 residues. Germline CDR1 reads SGDLS; CDR2 reads YYNGEE. The ends were cut back, 1 base at V and 8 bases at J, with 10 bases in the middle. This CDR3 reads CASSVKGLDEQFF. Written as DNA, the CDR3 is TGTGCCAGCAGCGTAAAAGGGTTGGATGAGCAGTTCTTC.

This clone was counted once. The DNA of the CDR3 is TGTGCCAGCAGCACATTGGGACTAGCGGACTCCTACGAGCAGTACTTC. Protein: CASSTLGLADSYEQYF. This chain joins TRBV11-2 and TRBJ2-7, with 11 bases lining up with TRBD2. This CDR3 contains 16 residues. V was clipped by 5 bases and J by 0 bases; unmatched bases: 6. Germline lookup yields CDR1 SGHAT and CDR2 FQNNGV.

The chain is built from TRBV7-2 and TRBJ2-1; 7 nucleotides align to TRBD1. Trimming removed 5 bases from V and 5 bases from J; junction bases left unmatched: 12. The V gene's germline CDR1 is SGHTA and CDR2 FQGNSA. This CDR3 has 16 amino acids. CDR3: CASSVLQGPGDNEQFF. The CDR3 region has the DNA TGTGCCAGCAGCGTACTACAGGGGCCCGGGGACAATGAGCAGTTCTTC.

A note on this clone: The same CDR3 arises from other DNA sequences in this sample as well. This chain connects TRBV27 to TRBJ1-5; D is possibly TRBD1 (5 bases). This CDR3 contains 16 residues. In germline, CDR1 is MNHEY, CDR2 SMNVEV (reference sequence). V lost 1 base to trimming and J lost 2 bases, with 12 bases between them. The CDR3 nucleotides are TGTGCCAGCAGTTTATTAGGAGGGGTGGGCAATCAGCCCCAGCATTTT. Translating it yields CASSLLGGVGNQPQHF.

This clone came up a few times. The rearrangement uses TRBV10-3 and TRBJ1-3, with D unclear. The CDR3 sequence is 11 residues long. The ends were cut back, 11 bases at V and 4 bases at J, with 9 bases in the middle. The germline gives CDR1 ENHRY, CDR2 SYGVKD. DNA of the CDR3: TGTGCCGTCGACATGGGAAACACCATATATTTT. Amino acid sequence: CAVDMGNTIYF.

The J gene is TRBJ2-2, the V gene TRBV2; 7 bases are shared with TRBD2. Per the germline V gene, CDR1 is SNHLY and CDR2 is FYNNEI. V lost 8 bases and J lost 2; bases outside the gene matches: 2. The CDR3 is 13 residues long. CDR3 amino acids: CASGRDNTGELFF. Here the CDR3 DNA reads TGTGCCAGCGGGAGGGATAACACCGGGGAGCTGTTTTTT.

This chain joins TRBV5-1 and TRBJ2-1; possibly TRBD2 for D (5 bases). This CDR3 comprises 17 residues. Germline CDR1 reads SGHRS; CDR2 reads YFSETQ. Trimming took off 5 bases at V and 0 bases at J, with 18 bases between the two ends. CDR3 sequence (DNA): TGCGCCAGCAGGTCCTCGTTAGCGACCAGCTCCTACAATGAGCAGTTCTTC. It encodes CASRSSLATSSYNEQFF. Full variable domain (missing parts from reference TRBV5-1 and TRBJ2-1): KAGVTQTPRYLIKTRGQQVTLSCSPISGHRSVSWYQQTPGQGLQFLFEYFSETQRNKGNFPGRFSGRQFSNSRSEMNVSTLELGDSALYLCASRSSLATSSYNEQFFGPGTRLTVL.

This sequence joins TRBV4-1 and TRBJ2-5, with TRBD1 matching over 9 bases. J lost 5 bases, V lost 1 base, and 5 bases had no gene match. Germline V gene sequence: CDR1 MGHRA, CDR2 YSYEKL. The CDR3 spans 15 residues. DNA for the CDR3: TGCGCCAGCAGCCAAGGACCCGGGACAGGGGAGACCCAGTACTTC. This translates into CASSQGPGTGETQYF.

The rearrangement links TRBV27 to TRBJ2-7; 12 bases map to TRBD2. This CDR3 comprises 16 residues. The V gene's germline CDR1 is MNHEY and CDR2 SMNVEV (reference sequence). The V gene end was trimmed by 6 bases and the J gene end by 0 bases; junction bases not matched to a gene: 6. The CDR3 protein is CASSSRLAGVSYEQYF. The CDR3 DNA reads as TGTGCCAGCAGCTCGCGACTAGCGGGAGTCTCCTACGAGCAGTACTTC.

The CDR3 protein is CASSQEGDRSYEQYF. The CDR3 DNA follows: TGCGCCAGCAGCCAAGAGGGGGACAGGAGCTACGAGCAGTACTTC. The chain recombines TRBV4-1 with TRBJ2-7; 8 bases align to TRBD1. The V gene's germline CDR1 is MGHRA and CDR2 YSYEKL. The trim removed 0 bases at V and 3 bases at J, leaving 4 bases unmatched. The CDR3 contains 15 residues.

V gene TRBV9 combines with J gene TRBJ2-4; D is possibly TRBD2 (5 bases). Germline lookup yields CDR1 SGDLS and CDR2 YYNGEE. This CDR3 has 16 amino acids. V lost 0 bases, J lost 3 bases, and 13 bases lay in between. The CDR3 DNA sequence: TGTGCCAGCAGCGTAGGGGGAGATGGCCGCAAAAACATTCAGTACTTC. Residues: CASSVGGDGRKNIQYF.